This is a list of T cell receptor beta chains from one sample in a study of blood T cells in healthy people across ages. One entry per CDR3 protein results from TCRdb running MiXCR on the 5' RACE reads. The sample includes about 1.6 million distinct CDR3 sequences, about 31% seen only once; the top ten take about 10%. The sample comprised blood. All receptors derive from a woman aged 25 to 45 in good health. Each CDR3 is given with its conserved first and last residue. The D gene is left open where the match is weak. Rows give clone size only sometimes, using once, few, many, or a class for an expanded clone.

clone size	D gene	V gene	J gene	CDR3 DNA	CDR3 protein
-	-	TRBV6-2/TRBV6-3	TRBJ2-7	TGTGCCAGCAGTTACGGGACTGAGTGGCACGAGCAGTACTTC	CASSYGTEWHEQYF
-	TRBD1	TRBV5-1	TRBJ2-3	TGCGCCAGCAGCTCGGGACAGACTAGCACAGATACGCAGTATTTT	CASSSGQTSTDTQYF
few	TRBD2	TRBV20-1	TRBJ2-3	TGCAGTGCGGCTAGACTAGCGGGGAGCACAGATACGCAGTATTTT	CSAARLAGSTDTQYF
-	-	TRBV5-1	TRBJ2-1	TGCGCCAGCAGCGGACAACCTGGTCCTAGCTCCTACAATGAGCAGTTCTTC	CASSGQPGPSSYNEQFF
-	-	TRBV5-4	TRBJ2-7	TGTGCCAGCAGTAAAGGGTCGGCTTCCTACGAGCAGTACTTC	CASSKGSASYEQYF
-	-	TRBV5-1	TRBJ2-7	TGCGCCAGCAGCTTGGATATATCCGGACACATACCTTACGAGCAGTACTTC	CASSLDISGHIPYEQYF
few	-	TRBV15	TRBJ1-2	TGTGCCACCAGCAGTTTAAGAGGCTATGGCTACACCTTC	CATSSLRGYGYTF
few	TRBD1	TRBV30	TRBJ1-2	TGTGCCTGGAGTGAACAGGGGCTAGATGGCTACACCTTC	CAWSEQGLDGYTF
-	-	TRBV15	TRBJ2-7	TGTGCCACCAGCAGGAGGAGGACGGACTACGAGCAGTACTTC	CATSRRRTDYEQYF
many	TRBD2	TRBV29-1	TRBJ2-5	TGCAGCGTTGTGGCTAGCGGGAGCGAGACCCAGTACTTC	CSVVASGSETQYF
many	TRBD2	TRBV4-1	TRBJ2-5	TGCGCCAGCAGCTCCGGACTAGCGGGAGGGGGAGAGACCCAGTACTTC	CASSSGLAGGGETQYF
-	TRBD2	TRBV20-1	TRBJ2-4	TGCAGTGCCAGAGCGCGGGAGCAGGGCAAAAACATTCAGTACTTC	CSARAREQGKNIQYF
-	-	TRBV5-1	TRBJ2-7	TGCGCCAGCAGCTTCAGCAGTCGGTATTACGAGCAGTACTTC	CASSFSSRYYEQYF
-	-	TRBV20-1	TRBJ1-5	TGCAGTGCTAGAGATGAGCTACGGAGCAATCAGCCCCAGCATTTT	CSARDELRSNQPQHF
-	TRBD2	TRBV30	TRBJ2-7	TGTGCCAGCGGGGGGGCCCGGATCTACGAGCAGTACTTC	CASGGARIYEQYF
-	-	TRBV5-1	TRBJ1-2	TGCGCCAGCAGCTTGGATACGGGGCACCTCTGGGGCTGCACCTTC	CASSLDTGHLWGCTF
-	TRBD2	TRBV6-1	TRBJ2-5	TGTGCCAGCAGTGAATGGGGGGGTCTAGCGGTAAATAGGCAAGAGACCCAGTACTTC	CASSEWGGLAVNRQETQYF
-	-	TRBV7-9	TRBJ2-2	TGTGCCAGCAGCTTAGCAAAGCGGCCCCGGGGCGGGGAGCTGTTTTTT	CASSLAKRPRGGELFF
few	-	TRBV7-3	TRBJ2-1	TGTGCCAGCAGCTTAACATTGCAGGGAGGGCAGTTCTTC	CASSLTLQGGQFF
few	-	TRBV6-2/TRBV6-3	TRBJ2-7	TGTGCCAGCAGTTACTCAACCCGGACGGGACCGAAGTACGAGCAGTACTTC	CASSYSTRTGPKYEQYF
few	-	TRBV20-1	TRBJ2-3	TGCAGTGCTCAGGGACACCCGGTGAAGACAGATACGCAGTATTTT	CSAQGHPVKTDTQYF
once	TRBD1	TRBV28	TRBJ1-2	TGTGCCAGCAGTTCCGACAGGGGCCAGTTTGGCTACACCTTC	CASSSDRGQFGYTF